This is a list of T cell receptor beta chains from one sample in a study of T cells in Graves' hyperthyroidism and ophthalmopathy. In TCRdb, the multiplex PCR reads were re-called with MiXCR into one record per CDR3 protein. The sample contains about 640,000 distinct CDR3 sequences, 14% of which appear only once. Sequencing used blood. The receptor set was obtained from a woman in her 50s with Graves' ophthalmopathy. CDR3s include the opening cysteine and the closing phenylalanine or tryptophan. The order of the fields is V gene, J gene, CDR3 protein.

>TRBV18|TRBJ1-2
CASSSFEAGTRVGGYTF
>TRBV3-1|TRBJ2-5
CASSQAAGGIGTQYF
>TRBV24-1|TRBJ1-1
CATSDLGRSEAFF
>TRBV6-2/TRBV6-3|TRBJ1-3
CASSPGQSGNTIYF
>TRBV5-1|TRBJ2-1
CASSLETSYNEQFF
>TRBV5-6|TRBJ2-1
CASSFSFRSTTTRSYNEQFF
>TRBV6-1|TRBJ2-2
CASSYSWGSGGTGELFF
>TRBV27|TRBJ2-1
CASSLSPFGLVEYNEQFF
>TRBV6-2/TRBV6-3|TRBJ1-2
CASLLAEYGYTF
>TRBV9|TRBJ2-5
CASSVLGRATGETQYF
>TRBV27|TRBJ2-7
CASRSLAGGPYEQYF
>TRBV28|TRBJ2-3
CASSLAGLYTDTQYF
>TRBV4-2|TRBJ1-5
CASSHAQGGDQPQHF
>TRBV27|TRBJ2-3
CASSSSGSTDTRYF
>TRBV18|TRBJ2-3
CASSPQIRDSSTDTQYF
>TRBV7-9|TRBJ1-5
CASSPYPLTDCLAPALEHCPQHF
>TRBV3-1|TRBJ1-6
CASSLLRDTRSYNSPLHF
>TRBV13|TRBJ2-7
CASSWETRSYEQYF